The count of the clone carrying this T cell receptor beta chain is one. This entry belongs to a study of blood T cell repertoires in COVID-19. Study details: COVID-19 samples, acute and convalescent, were from the United States, Italy and Spain. Nucleic acid was either cDNA or gDNA, and it came from T cells, B-cell-depleted T cells, or PBMCs.

Assay used: immunoSEQ multiplex PCR; TCRdb lists only in-frame clones, some missing. The data show roughly 100,000 clones, roughly 80% seen once. The CDR3 totals 18 residues. Trimming took 2 bases from V and 0 from J, leaving 19 bases between them. CDR1 is LGHDT, CDR2 YNNKEL, per germline (reference sequence). The J gene is TRBJ1-2, the V gene TRBV3-1 (or the pseudogene TRBV3-2), with D hard to call. The sequencing input was peripheral blood. The sequence derives from a human donor in a cohort sampled during active COVID-19. As DNA, the CDR3 is TGTGCCAGCAGCCAACCTCTCGGGTTAACTTCTTCTAACTATGGCTACACCTTC. It translates to CASSQPLGLTSSNYGYTF.